The clone carrying this TCR beta chain was found once. The antigen remains unidentified. This record comes from a study of shared clonotypes between healthy human individuals. For the study at large: Ranging from 18 to 49 in age, donors were a couple of women and a few men. Per-donor plates numbered three CD4 naive, three CD4 memory, two CD8 naive and one CD8 memory.

Assay used: immunoSEQ multiplex PCR; TCRdb lists only in-frame clones, some missing. The sample holds some 2,000,000 clones, about 95% seen once. The V gene's germline CDR1 is LGHNA and CDR2 YSLEER. V lost 3 bases and J 0 bases, leaving 17 bases between the germline ends. The CDR3 covers 17 residues. Naive CD8 cells lacked CD45RO, underwent positive selection for CCR7 and left out terminally differentiated effector memory CD45RA+ cells. Study-wide results and limits: Having only a few donors restricted how much genetic and exposure-history diversity was captured.

V usage is TRBV4-3 and J usage is TRBJ1-1; perhaps TRBD1 as D (5 bases). Sequenced: naive CD8+ T cells sorted from blood. This TCR derives from a man aged 18 to 30 in good health. In DNA form, the CDR3 reads TGCGCCAGCAGCCACCTCGGTCAGGGCTCCATGAACACTGAAGCTTTCTTT. Its protein product is CASSHLGQGSMNTEAFF.